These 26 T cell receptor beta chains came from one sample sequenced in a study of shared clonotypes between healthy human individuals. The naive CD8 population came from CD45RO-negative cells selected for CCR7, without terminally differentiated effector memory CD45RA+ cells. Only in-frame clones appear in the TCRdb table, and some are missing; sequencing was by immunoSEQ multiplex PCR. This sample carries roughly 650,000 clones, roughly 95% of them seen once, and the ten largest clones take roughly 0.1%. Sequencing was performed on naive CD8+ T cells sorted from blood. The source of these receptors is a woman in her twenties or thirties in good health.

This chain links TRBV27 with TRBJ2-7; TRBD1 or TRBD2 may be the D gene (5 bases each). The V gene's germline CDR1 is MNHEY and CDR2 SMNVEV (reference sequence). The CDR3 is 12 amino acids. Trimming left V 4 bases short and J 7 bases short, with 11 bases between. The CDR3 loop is CASSSGTGEQYF. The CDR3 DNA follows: TGTGCCAGCAGTTCGGGGACGGGGGAGCAGTACTTC.

CDR3 in DNA: TGCAGCGTTGAAGATCGGTGGGAGTATTACAATGAGCAGTTCTTC. It yields the protein CSVEDRWEYYNEQFF. This chain connects TRBV29-1 to TRBJ2-1; the D gene is possibly TRBD2 (5 bases). Trimming took 0 bases from V and 4 from J, leaving 13 bases between them. Germline-derived CDR1 and CDR2 are SQVTM and ANQGSEA. The CDR3 contains 15 residues.

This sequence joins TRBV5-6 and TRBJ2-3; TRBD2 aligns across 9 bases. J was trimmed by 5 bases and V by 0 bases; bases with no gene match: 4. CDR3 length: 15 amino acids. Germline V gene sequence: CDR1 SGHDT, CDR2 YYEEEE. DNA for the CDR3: TGTGCCAGCAGCTTGGGGACTAGCGCTTTAGATACGCAGTATTTT. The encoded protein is CASSLGTSALDTQYF.

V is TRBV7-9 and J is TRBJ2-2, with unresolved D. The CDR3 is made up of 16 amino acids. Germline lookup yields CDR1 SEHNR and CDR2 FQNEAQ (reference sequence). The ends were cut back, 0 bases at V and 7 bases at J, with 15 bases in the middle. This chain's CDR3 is CASSLAARDPSGELFF. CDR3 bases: TGTGCCAGCAGCTTAGCGGCCCGAGACCCTAGCGGGGAGCTGTTTTTT.

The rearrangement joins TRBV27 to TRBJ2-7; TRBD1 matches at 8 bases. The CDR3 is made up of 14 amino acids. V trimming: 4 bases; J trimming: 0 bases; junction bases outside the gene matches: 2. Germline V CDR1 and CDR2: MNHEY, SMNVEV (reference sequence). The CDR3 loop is CASSWTGHSYEQYF. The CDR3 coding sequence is TGTGCCAGCAGTTGGACAGGGCACTCCTACGAGCAGTACTTC.

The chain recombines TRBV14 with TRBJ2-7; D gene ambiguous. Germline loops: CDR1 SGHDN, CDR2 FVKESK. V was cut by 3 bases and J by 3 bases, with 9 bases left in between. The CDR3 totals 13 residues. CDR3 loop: CASSHSFYYEQYF. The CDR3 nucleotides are TGTGCCAGCAGCCACTCTTTCTACTACGAGCAGTACTTC. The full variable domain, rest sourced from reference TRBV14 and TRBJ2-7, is EAGVTQFPSHSVIEKGQTVTLRCDPISGHDNLYWYRRVMGKEIKFLLHFVKESKQDESGMPNNRFLAERTGGTYSTLKVQPAELEDSGVYFCASSHSFYYEQYFGPGTRLTVT.

CDR3 sequence: CASSQEIVRQGWNEQFF. DNA of the CDR3: TGCGCCAGCAGCCAAGAAATTGTGAGACAGGGGTGGAATGAGCAGTTCTTC. The genes are TRBV4-1 and TRBJ2-1; 8 bases match TRBD1. The germline gives CDR1 MGHRA, CDR2 YSYEKL. Trimming took 0 bases from V and 7 from J; bases not matched to a gene: 11. The CDR3 runs 17 residues.

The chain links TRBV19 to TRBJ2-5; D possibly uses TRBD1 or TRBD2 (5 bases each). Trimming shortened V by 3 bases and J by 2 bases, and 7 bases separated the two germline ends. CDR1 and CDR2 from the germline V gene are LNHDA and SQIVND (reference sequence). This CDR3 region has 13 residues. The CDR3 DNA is TGTGCCAGTAGTATCTGGGGGCAAGAGACCCAGTACTTC. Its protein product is CASSIWGQETQYF. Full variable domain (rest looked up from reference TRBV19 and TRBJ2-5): DGGITQSPKYLFRKEGQNVTLSCEQNLNHDAMYWYRQDPGQGLRLIYYSQIVNDFQKGDIAEGYSVSREKKESFPLTVTSAQKNPTAFYLCASSIWGQETQYFGPGTRLLVL.

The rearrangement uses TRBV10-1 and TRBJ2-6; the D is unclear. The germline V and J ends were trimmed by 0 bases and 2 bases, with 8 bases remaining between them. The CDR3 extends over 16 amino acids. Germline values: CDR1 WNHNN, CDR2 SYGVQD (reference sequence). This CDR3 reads CASSESKTPGANVLTF. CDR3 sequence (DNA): TGCGCCAGCAGTGAGTCGAAGACTCCTGGGGCCAACGTCCTGACTTTC.

CDR3 in amino acids: CATSGEGAEAFF. The CDR3 DNA sequence: TGTGCCACGAGCGGGGAGGGGGCTGAAGCTTTCTTT. J is TRBJ1-1 and V is TRBV27, with D perhaps matching TRBD1 (6 bases). The V end lost 10 bases, the J end lost 6 bases, and 15 bases lay between the germline ends. Looked up from germline, CDR1 is MNHEY and CDR2 is SMNVEV (reference sequence). This CDR3 is 12 amino acids long.

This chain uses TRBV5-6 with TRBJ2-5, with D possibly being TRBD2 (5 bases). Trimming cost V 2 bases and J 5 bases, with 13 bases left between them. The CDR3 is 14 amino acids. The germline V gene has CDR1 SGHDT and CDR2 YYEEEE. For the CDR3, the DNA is TGTGCCAGCAGCTTTCTACTAGGGCGTGAGACCCAGTACTTC. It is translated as CASSFLLGRETQYF. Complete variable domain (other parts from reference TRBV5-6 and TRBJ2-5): DAGVTQSPTHLIKTRGQQVTLRCSPKSGHDTVSWYQQALGQGPQFIFQYYEEEERQRGNFPDRFSGHQFPNYSSELNVNALLLGDSALYLCASSFLLGRETQYFGPGTRLLVL.

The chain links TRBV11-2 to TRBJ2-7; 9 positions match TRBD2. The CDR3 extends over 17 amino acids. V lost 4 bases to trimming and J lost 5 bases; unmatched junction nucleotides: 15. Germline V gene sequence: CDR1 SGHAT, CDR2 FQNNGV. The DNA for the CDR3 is TGTGCCAGCAGCTCGCGAGGGTGGGCTAGCGGGATCGACGAGCAGTACTTC. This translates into CASSSRGWASGIDEQYF.

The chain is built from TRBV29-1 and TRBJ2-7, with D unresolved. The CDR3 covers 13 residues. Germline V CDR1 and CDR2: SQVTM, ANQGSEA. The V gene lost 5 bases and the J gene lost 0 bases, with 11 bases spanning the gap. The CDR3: CSVLIGLSYEQYF. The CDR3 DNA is TGCAGCGTTTTAATAGGGCTCTCCTACGAGCAGTACTTC.

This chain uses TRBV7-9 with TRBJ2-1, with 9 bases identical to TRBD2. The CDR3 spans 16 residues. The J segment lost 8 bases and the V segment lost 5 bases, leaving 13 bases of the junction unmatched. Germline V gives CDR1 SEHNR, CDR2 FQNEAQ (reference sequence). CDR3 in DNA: TGTGCCAGCAGCAACCCGCTAATAGCGGGAGTGGATGAGCAGTTCTTC. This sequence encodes CASSNPLIAGVDEQFF.

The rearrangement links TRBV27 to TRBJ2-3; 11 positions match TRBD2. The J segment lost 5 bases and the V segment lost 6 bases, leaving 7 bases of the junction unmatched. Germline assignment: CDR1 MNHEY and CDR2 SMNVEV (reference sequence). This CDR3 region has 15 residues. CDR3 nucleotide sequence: TGTGCCAGCAGCAGTACTAGCGGGAGCTTAGATACGCAGTATTTT. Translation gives CASSSTSGSLDTQYF.

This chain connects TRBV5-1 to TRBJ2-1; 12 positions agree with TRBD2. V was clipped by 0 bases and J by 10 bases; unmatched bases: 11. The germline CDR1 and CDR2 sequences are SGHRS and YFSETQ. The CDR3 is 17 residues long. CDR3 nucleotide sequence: TGCGCCAGCAGCTTGGGAACCCTAGCGGGAGGGCCTTCGGAGCAGTTCTTC. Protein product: CASSLGTLAGGPSEQFF.

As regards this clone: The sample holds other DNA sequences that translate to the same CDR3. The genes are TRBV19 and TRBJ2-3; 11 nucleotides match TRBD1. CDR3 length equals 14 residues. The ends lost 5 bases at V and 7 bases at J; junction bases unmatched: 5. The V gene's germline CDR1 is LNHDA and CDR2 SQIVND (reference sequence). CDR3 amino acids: CASSPGTGGYTQYF. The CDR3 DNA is TGTGCCAGTAGTCCCGGGACAGGGGGATATACGCAGTATTTT.

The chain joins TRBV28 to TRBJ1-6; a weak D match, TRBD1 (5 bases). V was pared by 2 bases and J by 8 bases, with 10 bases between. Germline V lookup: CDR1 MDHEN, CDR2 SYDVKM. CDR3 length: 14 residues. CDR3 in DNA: TGTGCCAGCAGTTTAAGGGGCAAGGATTCACCCCTCCACTTT. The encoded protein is CASSLRGKDSPLHF.

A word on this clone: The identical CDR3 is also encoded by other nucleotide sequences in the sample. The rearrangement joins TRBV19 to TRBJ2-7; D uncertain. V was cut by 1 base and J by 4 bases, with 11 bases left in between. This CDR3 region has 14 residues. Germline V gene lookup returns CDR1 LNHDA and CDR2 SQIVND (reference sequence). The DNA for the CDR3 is TGTGCCAGTAGTATAGGGACGGGCGAATACGAGCAGTACTTC. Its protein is CASSIGTGEYEQYF.

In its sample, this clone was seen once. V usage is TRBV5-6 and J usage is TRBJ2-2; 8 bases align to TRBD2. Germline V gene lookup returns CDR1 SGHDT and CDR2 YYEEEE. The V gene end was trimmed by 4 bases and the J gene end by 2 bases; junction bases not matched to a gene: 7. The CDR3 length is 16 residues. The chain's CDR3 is CASSPGTRVNTGELFF. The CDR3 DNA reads TGTGCCAGCAGCCCTGGGACTAGAGTTAACACCGGGGAGCTGTTTTTT.

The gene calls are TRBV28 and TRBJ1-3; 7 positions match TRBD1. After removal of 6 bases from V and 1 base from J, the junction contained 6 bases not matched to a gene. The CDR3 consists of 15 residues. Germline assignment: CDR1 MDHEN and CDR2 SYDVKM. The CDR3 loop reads CASSETGLSGNTIYF. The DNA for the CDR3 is TGTGCCAGCAGCGAGACAGGGTTGTCTGGAAACACCATATATTTT.

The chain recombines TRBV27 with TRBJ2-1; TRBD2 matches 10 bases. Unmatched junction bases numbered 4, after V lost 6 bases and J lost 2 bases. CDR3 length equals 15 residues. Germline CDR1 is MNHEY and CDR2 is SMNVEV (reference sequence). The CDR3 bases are TGTGCCAGCAGGCGTCTAGCGGGAGCCTACAATGAGCAGTTCTTC. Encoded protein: CASRRLAGAYNEQFF.

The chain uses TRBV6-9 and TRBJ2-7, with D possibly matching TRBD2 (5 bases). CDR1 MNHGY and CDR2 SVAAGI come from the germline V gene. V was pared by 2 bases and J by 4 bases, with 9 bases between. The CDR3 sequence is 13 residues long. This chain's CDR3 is CASSYLGDYEQYF. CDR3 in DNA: TGTGCCAGCAGTTATCTGGGAGATTACGAGCAGTACTTC.

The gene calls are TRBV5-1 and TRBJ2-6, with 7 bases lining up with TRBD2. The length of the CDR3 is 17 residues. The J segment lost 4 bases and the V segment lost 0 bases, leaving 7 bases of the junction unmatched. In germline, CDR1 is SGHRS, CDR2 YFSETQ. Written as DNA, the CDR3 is TGCGCCAGCAGCTTGGTTCTGGGACTATCGGGGGCCAACGTCCTGACTTTC. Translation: CASSLVLGLSGANVLTF.

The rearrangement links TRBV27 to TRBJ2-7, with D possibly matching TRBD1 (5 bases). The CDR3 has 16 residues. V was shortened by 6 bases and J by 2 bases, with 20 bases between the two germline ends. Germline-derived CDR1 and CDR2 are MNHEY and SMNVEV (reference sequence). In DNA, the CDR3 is TGTGCCAGCAGACCGCCCAAGGGGAAGTCCCCCTACGAGCAGTACTTC. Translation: CASRPPKGKSPYEQYF.

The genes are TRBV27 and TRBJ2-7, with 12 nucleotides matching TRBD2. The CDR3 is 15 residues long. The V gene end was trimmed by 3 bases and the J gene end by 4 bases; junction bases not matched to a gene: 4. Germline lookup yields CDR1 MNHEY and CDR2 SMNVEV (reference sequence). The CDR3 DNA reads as TGTGCCAGCAGTTTTAATGGACTAGCGGGATACGAGCAGTACTTC. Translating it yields CASSFNGLAGYEQYF.